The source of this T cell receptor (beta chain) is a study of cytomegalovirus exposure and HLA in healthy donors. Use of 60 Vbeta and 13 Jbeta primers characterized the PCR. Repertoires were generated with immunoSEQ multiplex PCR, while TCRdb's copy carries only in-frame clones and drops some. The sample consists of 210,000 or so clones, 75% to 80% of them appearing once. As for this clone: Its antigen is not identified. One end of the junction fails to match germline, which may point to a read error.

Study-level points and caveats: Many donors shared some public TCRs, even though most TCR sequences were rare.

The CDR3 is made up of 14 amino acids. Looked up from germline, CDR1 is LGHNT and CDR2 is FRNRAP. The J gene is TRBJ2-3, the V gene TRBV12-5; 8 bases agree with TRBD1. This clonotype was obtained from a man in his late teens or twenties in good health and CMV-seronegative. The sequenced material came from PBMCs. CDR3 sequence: CASGLGQVADTQYF. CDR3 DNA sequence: TGTGCTAGTGGGTTGGGACAGGTCGCAGATACGCAGTATTTT.